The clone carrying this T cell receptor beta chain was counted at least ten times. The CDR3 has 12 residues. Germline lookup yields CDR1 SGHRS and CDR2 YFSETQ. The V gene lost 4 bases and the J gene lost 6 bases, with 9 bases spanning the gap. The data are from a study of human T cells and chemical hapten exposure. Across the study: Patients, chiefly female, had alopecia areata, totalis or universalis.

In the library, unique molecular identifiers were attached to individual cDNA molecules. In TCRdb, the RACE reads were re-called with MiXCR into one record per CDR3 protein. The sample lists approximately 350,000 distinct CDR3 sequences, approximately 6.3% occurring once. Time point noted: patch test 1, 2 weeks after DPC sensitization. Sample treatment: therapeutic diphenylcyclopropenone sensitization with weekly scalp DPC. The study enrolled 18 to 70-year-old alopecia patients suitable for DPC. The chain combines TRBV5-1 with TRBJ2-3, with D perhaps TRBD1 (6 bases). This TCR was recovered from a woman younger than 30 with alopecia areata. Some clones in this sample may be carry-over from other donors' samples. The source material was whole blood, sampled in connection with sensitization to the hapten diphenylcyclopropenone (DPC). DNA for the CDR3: TGCGCCAGCAGCCGCGGACAGGATACGCAGTATTTT. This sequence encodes CASSRGQDTQYF.